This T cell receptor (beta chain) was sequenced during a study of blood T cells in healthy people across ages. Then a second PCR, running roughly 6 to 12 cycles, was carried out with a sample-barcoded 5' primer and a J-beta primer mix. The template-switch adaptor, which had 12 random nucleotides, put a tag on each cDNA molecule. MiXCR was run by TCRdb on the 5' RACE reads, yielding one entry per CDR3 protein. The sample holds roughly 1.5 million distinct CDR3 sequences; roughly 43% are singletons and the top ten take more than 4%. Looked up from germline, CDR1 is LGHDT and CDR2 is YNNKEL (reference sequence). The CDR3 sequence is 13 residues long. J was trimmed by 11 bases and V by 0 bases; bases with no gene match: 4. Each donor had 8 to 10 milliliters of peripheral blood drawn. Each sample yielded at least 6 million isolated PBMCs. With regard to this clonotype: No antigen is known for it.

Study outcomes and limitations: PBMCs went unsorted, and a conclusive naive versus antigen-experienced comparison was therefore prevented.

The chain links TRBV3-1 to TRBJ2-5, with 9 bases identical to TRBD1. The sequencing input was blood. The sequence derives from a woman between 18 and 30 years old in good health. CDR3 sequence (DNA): TGTGCCAGCAGCCAAGATTGGGACAGGGAGCAGTACTTC. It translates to CASSQDWDREQYF.